These 14 T cell receptor beta chains were sequenced from one sample in a study of blood T cells in healthy people across ages. A sample-barcoded 5' primer and a J-beta primer mix were used in a second PCR of about 7 to 12 cycles. TCRdb re-analysed the 5' RACE reads in MiXCR, keeping a single row per CDR3 protein. The sample holds about 1,500,000 distinct CDR3 sequences, about 43% seen once. Sequenced input: blood. These receptor sequences come from a woman under 30 in good health.

The chain carries TRBV6-5 and TRBJ2-7, with TRBD2 identical over 15 bases. Germline CDR1 reads MNHEY; CDR2 reads SVGAGI. The CDR3 has 20 residues. The trim removed 0 bases at V and 0 bases at J, leaving 9 bases unmatched. The CDR3 reads CASSYSPGLAGGTSSYEQYF. CDR3 bases: TGTGCCAGCAGTTACTCACCGGGACTAGCGGGGGGAACCAGCTCCTACGAGCAGTACTTC.

The chain is built from TRBV4-1 and TRBJ2-1; 9 nucleotides match TRBD2. V dropped 4 bases and J dropped 5; count of bases not matched to a gene: 18. The germline gives CDR1 MGHRA, CDR2 YSYEKL. The CDR3 has 19 residues. The CDR3 here is CASSPGGGGGALVNNEQFF. CDR3 nucleotide sequence: TGCGCCAGCAGCCCTGGTGGGGGCGGGGGGGCCTTAGTAAACAATGAGCAGTTCTTC.

The chain recombines TRBV7-9 with TRBJ2-7; 9 bases match TRBD2. This CDR3 has 18 residues. Germline V gene data show CDR1 as SEHNR and CDR2 as FQNEAQ (reference sequence). V lost 5 bases and J lost 0; bases outside the gene matches: 14. The CDR3 sequence: CASSPPSLTSGTSYEQYF. The CDR3 DNA reads as TGTGCCAGCAGCCCTCCAAGTCTGACTAGCGGTACCTCCTACGAGCAGTACTTC.

Only a few counts were recorded for this clonotype. V gene TRBV10-3 combines with J gene TRBJ2-1, with TRBD2 matching 9 bases. The CDR3 runs 13 residues. Trimming took 2 bases from V and 15 from J; bases not matched to a gene: 8. The V gene's germline CDR1 is ENHRY and CDR2 SYGVKD. The CDR3 loop is CAISEVSSGMGFF. DNA of the CDR3: TGTGCCATCAGTGAGGTCTCTAGCGGGATGGGGTTCTTC.

The chain has TRBV6-1 and TRBJ2-1; TRBD1 aligns across 8 bases. The CDR3 totals 17 residues. Germline V gene data show CDR1 as MNHNS and CDR2 as SASEGT. Unmatched junction bases numbered 10, after V lost 4 bases and J lost 2 bases. CDR3 loop: CASSGGSGTGPYNEQFF. DNA for the CDR3: TGTGCCAGCAGTGGGGGGTCCGGGACAGGTCCCTACAATGAGCAGTTCTTC.

This clonotype was seen once. The chain joins TRBV6-1 to TRBJ1-5; D is perhaps TRBD1 (6 bases). V was clipped by 8 bases and J by 2 bases, with 13 bases between them. This CDR3 has 14 amino acids. CDR1 is MNHNS, CDR2 SASEGT, per germline. As DNA, the CDR3 is TGTGCCAGCGGAAAGGGGGGGGGCAATCAGCCCCAGCATTTT. Protein sequence: CASGKGGGNQPQHF.

The CDR3, as DNA: TGTGCCAGCAGTTTCCGGGCTACAAATTCAGATACGCAGTATTTT. Protein: CASSFRATNSDTQYF. V is TRBV27 and J is TRBJ2-3; the D is unclear. This CDR3 is 15 amino acids long. Germline CDR1 reads MNHEY; CDR2 reads SMNVEV (reference sequence). Between the trimmed V and J ends, which lost 3 bases and 4 bases, there was a span of 14 bases.

This clonotype has more than one count but fewer than ten. This chain joins TRBV7-9 and TRBJ1-2, with no clear D. The CDR3 sequence is 15 residues long. Trimming stripped 5 bases from V and 0 bases from J, with 13 bases between. Germline CDR1 SEHNR, CDR2 FQNEAQ (reference sequence). The CDR3 protein is CASSHPVGANYGYTF. Written as DNA, the CDR3 is TGTGCCAGCAGCCACCCCGTGGGAGCTAACTATGGCTACACCTTC.

This clonotype showed up just a few times. The genes are TRBV7-8 and TRBJ2-3; TRBD2 is a possible D gene (5 bases). CDR1 is SGHVS and CDR2 is FQNEAQ in the germline V gene. V gave up 5 bases and J gave up 8 bases, with 14 bases separating them. This CDR3 has 13 amino acids. CDR3 DNA: TGTGCCAGCAGCCCAACTAGAATGGGTACGCAGTATTTT. Its protein product is CASSPTRMGTQYF.

This sequence joins TRBV20-1 and TRBJ2-7; possibly TRBD2 for D (6 bases). CDR1 DFQATT and CDR2 SNEGSKA come from the germline V gene (reference sequence). Trimming took off 3 bases at V and 0 bases at J, with 12 bases between the two ends. The CDR3 runs 14 residues. The CDR3 reads CSARLSGLSYEQYF. In DNA form, the CDR3 reads TGCAGTGCTAGGCTTAGCGGACTCTCCTACGAGCAGTACTTC.

DNA of the CDR3: TGTGCCTGGAGCCCCCTGACTCCCGCTACGGATGAGCAGTTCTTC. Amino acids: CAWSPLTPATDEQFF. This sequence joins TRBV30 and TRBJ2-1; D is undetermined. Trimming removed 3 bases from V and 8 bases from J, with 20 bases in between. Germline CDR1 and CDR2: GTSNPN and SVGIG (reference sequence). The CDR3 sequence is 15 residues long.

This clonotype has just a few counts. In DNA form, the CDR3 reads TGTGCCAGCAGTGGCTACAGGGAAGGGAATGAGCAGTTCTTC. It yields the protein CASSGYREGNEQFF. The genes are TRBV25-1 and TRBJ2-1, with a weak D call TRBD1 (6 bases). The germline V gene encodes CDR1 MGHDK and CDR2 SYGVNS. The CDR3 covers 14 residues. V was shortened by 4 bases and J by 7 bases, with 14 bases between the two germline ends.

The chain employs TRBV21-1 and TRBJ2-4; the D call in the table, TRBD1, was not verified against the DNA. TRBV21-1 counts as a pseudogene. This CDR3 has 21 residues. In DNA, the CDR3 is TGTGCCAGCAGCTGTGGGGGACAGGGGCGCACCCAACTCTTAGCCAAAAACATTCAGTACTTC. Encoded protein: CASSCGGQGRTQLLAKNIQYF.

This clonotype is a singleton in its sample. V gene TRBV19 combines with J gene TRBJ1-5; weak D call: TRBD1 (5 bases). Trimming left V 4 bases short and J 4 bases short, with 14 bases between. The CDR3 consists of 15 residues. The germline gives CDR1 LNHDA, CDR2 SQIVND (reference sequence). The CDR3 nucleotides read TGTGCCAGTAGTACCGCCCGGGGGGGGAATCAGCCCCAGCATTTT. Translation gives CASSTARGGNQPQHF.